This T cell receptor beta chain was captured in a study of T cells after yellow fever vaccination. Overall study context: Fractions with few cells were prepared using SMART-Seq v4 Ultra Low Input.

This clonotype was counted only a few times. Its matching antigen is unknown. A process of 5'RACE template switching, which added a universal primer site and UMIs, was used to make TCR cDNA. Each CDR3 protein gets one entry after TCRdb re-called the 5' RACE reads with MiXCR. The sample has a few hundred thousand distinct CDR3 sequences, about 5.2% seen once. The CDR3 extends over 13 amino acids. V gave up 0 bases and J gave up 2 bases, with 5 bases separating them. The germline gives CDR1 LGHNA, CDR2 YSLEER. General observations from the study: Subsequent booster samples again held most clones from primary vaccination (96% CD4, roughly 90% CD8).

The receptor's source is a man aged 18-30 years who received the YFV17D yellow fever vaccine. The V and J genes are TRBV4-3 and TRBJ2-7; D uncertain. Sequencing was performed on CD4+ T cells sorted from PBMCs, taken on the day of the yellow fever booster vaccination. As DNA, the CDR3 is TGCGCCAGCAGCCAAGATTGGGCCTACGAGCAGTACTTC. This codes for CASSQDWAYEQYF.